These T cell receptor beta chains were read from a single sample in a study of T cell changes during pregnancy in multiple sclerosis. Using immunoSEQ multiplex PCR, the repertoire was profiled, and TCRdb retains in-frame clones only, with some absent. The sample has about 38,000 clones, about 94% seen once. The input for sequencing was CD4+ T cells from peripheral blood mononuclear cells, taken in the second trimester of pregnancy. The receptors were sampled from a female donor with multiple sclerosis, enrolled in a pregnancy study. The CDR3 runs from the conserved cysteine through the conserved F or W. A D gene is named only where the DNA matches it firmly. Clone size is stated in some rows and not others, as once, few, many or a class when expanded.

>TRBV5-8|TRBJ2-7|once|TRBD1
TGTGCCAGCAGCGGGACAGGGGCCCGTCCCCACGAGCAGTACTTC
CASSGTGARPHEQYF
>TRBV27|TRBJ2-7|NA|NA
TGTGCCAGCAGTTTAAAGCTCGGACACTCCTACGAGCAGTACTTC
CASSLKLGHSYEQYF
>TRBV7-3|TRBJ2-7|NA|TRBD2
TGTGCCAGCAGCTTAGGGACTAGCGGGAGCGAGCAGTACTTC
CASSLGTSGSEQYF
>TRBV11-2|TRBJ1-5|NA|TRBD1
TGTGCCAGCAGCGGAAGTGGGACAGGGGTTTTTCGGCCCCAGCATTTT
CASSGSGTGVFRPQHF
>TRBV2|TRBJ1-5|NA|NA
TGTGCCAGCAGACACCCCCAGGGCTATAGCAATCAGCCCCAGCATTTT
CASRHPQGYSNQPQHF
>TRBV18|TRBJ2-7|NA|TRBD1
TGTGCCAGCTCACCGGACAGGGCGTATCTCTACGAGCAGTACTTC
CASSPDRAYLYEQYF
>TRBV2|TRBJ1-1|NA|TRBD1
TGTGCCAGCAGTCGGAGGACAGGAGGGAACACTGAAGCTTTCTTT
CASSRRTGGNTEAFF
>TRBV19|TRBJ2-7|NA|NA
TGTGCCAGTAGTATAGGGGGGCCGGGCGAGCAGTACTTC
CASSIGGPGEQYF
>TRBV28|TRBJ2-1|NA|TRBD2
TGTGCCAGCAGCTTCGGGGGACTAGCGGGACTCAATGAGCAGTTCTTC
CASSFGGLAGLNEQFF
>TRBV28|TRBJ2-7|NA|NA
TGTGCCAGCAGGGGCCGGCTAGCAGCCTACGAGCAGTACTTC
CASRGRLAAYEQYF
>TRBV4-1|TRBJ1-5|NA|NA
TGCGCCAGCAGCCAAGCAGGGAGGGGGGCGAGCAATCAGCCCCAGCATTTT
CASSQAGRGASNQPQHF
>TRBV27|TRBJ2-7|once|TRBD2
TGTGCCAGCAGTTTCGGGAGGAGCTCCTACGAGCAGTACTTC
CASSFGRSSYEQYF
>TRBV7-9|TRBJ2-1|NA|TRBD2
TGTGCCAGCGGCCCAACTAGCGGGAGCTACAATGAGCAGTTCTTC
CASGPTSGSYNEQFF
>TRBV5-1|TRBJ1-1|NA|TRBD1
TGCGCCAGCAGCTTAAAGGGACAGGGATTCGTAGGGACTGAAGCTTTCTTT
CASSLKGQGFVGTEAFF
>TRBV6-1|TRBJ2-1|NA|NA
TGTGCCAGCAGTGAAGCTGTGAGCTCCTACAATGAGCAGTTCTTC
CASSEAVSSYNEQFF
>TRBV19|TRBJ2-1|NA|TRBD2
TGTGCCAGTAGTGTCAGCGGGAGTAGGAATGAGCAGTTCTTC
CASSVSGSRNEQFF
>TRBV29-1|TRBJ1-5|NA|NA
TGCAGCGTTAAATCAGGGGATAGCAATCAGCCCCAGCATTTT
CSVKSGDSNQPQHF
>TRBV19|TRBJ2-7|NA|NA
TGTGCCAGTAGTCAGGGACACGGGACCTACGAGCAGTACTTC
CASSQGHGTYEQYF
>TRBV30|TRBJ1-5|NA|NA
TGTGCCTGGAGTGTACGGTTGGGGGGAGAACAGCCCCAGCATTTT
CAWSVRLGGEQPQHF
>TRBV6-1|TRBJ1-1|few|NA
TGTGCCAGCAGTTCGACGGCGGGCACTGAAGCTTTCTTT
CASSSTAGTEAFF
>TRBV6-5|TRBJ2-7|NA|TRBD1
TGTGCCAGCAGGTCTCAGGGGGTACAAGGATACGAGCAGTACTTC
CASRSQGVQGYEQYF
>TRBV28|TRBJ2-7|NA|TRBD1
TGTGCCAGCAGCATGGACAGGGGCGAGCAGTACTTC
CASSMDRGEQYF
>TRBV30|TRBJ2-7|NA|TRBD2
TGTGCCTGGGTAGCGGGAGTATACGAGCAGTACTTC
CAWVAGVYEQYF
>TRBV7-9|TRBJ1-1|NA|NA
TGTGCCAGCAGCTTAGCGATGGGGCCGGGGGGAAGTACTGAAGCTTTCTTT
CASSLAMGPGGSTEAFF